This T cell receptor (beta chain) is drawn from a study of blood T cell repertoires in COVID-19. About the study: From T cells, B-cell-depleted T cells, or PBMCs came the material, which was cDNA or gDNA.

In the original workflow: Amplifying reference gene primers gave estimates of nucleated cell counts. The data were produced by immunoSEQ multiplex PCR, yet TCRdb's version contains in-frame clones alone and is incomplete. The D gene and trimming were derived from the DNA, and the V and J assignments and clone size from that table. The sample gives fewer than 300,000 clones, more than 70% of which show up once; 1% to 1.5% is in the top ten. The sample holds one count of this clone. The study recruited people aged about 18 to 89 years across 24 US areas. Participants reported their clinical history, and cohort assignment relied on those reports. The origin of this receptor is a woman aged 40 to 50 with acute COVID-19. The source material was PBMCs or T cells enriched from blood (not recorded which).

CDR3 sequence: CASSSPTEAFF. The CDR3 DNA follows: TGTGCCAGCAGCTCCCCGACTGAAGCTTTCTTT. The V gene is TRBV3-1 (or the pseudogene TRBV3-2), the J gene TRBJ1-1; D gene ambiguous. CDR1 is LGHDT and CDR2 is YNNKEL in the germline V gene (reference sequence). The V end lost 5 bases, the J end lost 5 bases, and 6 bases lay between the germline ends. The CDR3 loop spans 11 amino acids.